Listed below are T cell receptor beta chains from one sample, sequenced in a study of siplizumab effects on memory and regulatory T cells. Using immunoSEQ multiplex PCR, the repertoire was profiled, and TCRdb retains in-frame clones only, with some absent. The sample comprises about 91,000 clones, 95% to 97% of which are singletons, and around 0.03% rests with the top ten. The sample consisted of naive CD4+ T cells sorted from blood. These receptors came from a human donor in good health. The CDR3 runs from the conserved cysteine through the conserved F or W. A D gene is named only where the DNA matches it firmly. Only part of the rows carry a size: once, few, many, or a class if the clone is expanded.

-,-,TRBV7-2,TRBJ2-7,TGTGCCAGCAGCTTAGCTAGGGATATATACGAGCAGTACTTC,CASSLARDIYEQYF
-,-,TRBV5-1,TRBJ2-5,TGCGCCAGCAGCTTGAGTTGGCAAGAGACCCAGTACTTC,CASSLSWQETQYF
-,-,TRBV11-2,TRBJ1-3,TGTGCCAGCAGCTTGGCAAACACCATATATTTT,CASSLANTIYF
once,-,TRBV21-1,TRBJ1-1,TGTGCCAGCGGCGAGACAGGGGCCCTGAACACTGAAGCTTTCTTT,CASGETGALNTEAFF
-,TRBD1,TRBV9,TRBJ2-7,TGTGCCAGCAGCGTAGGAGAGGCGGGACAGGGCTCCTACGAGCAGTACTTC,CASSVGEAGQGSYEQYF
-,TRBD1,TRBV9,TRBJ2-7,TGTGCCAGCAGCGTAGGCGCAGGGGGTGGTTACGAGCAGTACTTC,CASSVGAGGGYEQYF
-,-,TRBV9,TRBJ2-5,TGTGCCAGCCCGGGGGAGACCCAGTACTTC,CASPGETQYF
once,-,TRBV19,TRBJ2-6,TGTGCCAGTACCCGGGACAATTTTGACTCTGGGGCCAACGTCCTGACTTTC,CASTRDNFDSGANVLTF
-,TRBD2,TRBV27,TRBJ2-3,TGTGCCAGCAGCGGACTGAATGTCCCCGGGGGGGAGACAGATACGCAGTATTTT,CASSGLNVPGGETDTQYF
-,TRBD2,TRBV28,TRBJ2-7,TGTGCCAGTTCTAGGGGACTAGCGCAAGGGGAGCAGTACTTC,CASSRGLAQGEQYF
-,-,TRBV5-1,TRBJ2-5,TGCGCCAGCAGCCCCGCCGTTCTAGGTACGGAGACCCAGTACTTC,CASSPAVLGTETQYF
-,-,TRBV5-4,TRBJ2-3,TGTGCCAGCAGCTTGGGCGGGGCCAGCACAGATACGCAGTATTTT,CASSLGGASTDTQYF
-,-,TRBV4-2,TRBJ2-5,TGTGCCAGCAAGAATAGGGGGCGCGGGGAAGAGACCCAGTACTTC,CASKNRGRGEETQYF
few,TRBD1,TRBV19,TRBJ1-5,TGTGCCAGTATCAGGGGGCGTAGGCAGCCCCAGCATTTT,CASIRGRRQPQHF
-,-,TRBV6-5,TRBJ2-1,TGTGCCAGCTCCCCGGGCTCCTACAATGAGCAGTTCTTC,CASSPGSYNEQFF
-,TRBD2,TRBV28,TRBJ2-7,TGTGCCAGCAGAACGACTAGCGGGGGGGCCTACGAGCAGTACTTC,CASRTTSGGAYEQYF
-,-,TRBV7-3,TRBJ2-3,TGTGCCAGCAGCTTAACGAGATCGGATACGCAGTATTTT,CASSLTRSDTQYF
-,-,TRBV12-5,TRBJ1-6,TGTGCTAGTGGTTCCCTACTCCGGGATCTCTATAATTCACCCCTCCACTTT,CASGSLLRDLYNSPLHF
-,-,TRBV12-5,TRBJ1-1,TGTGCTAGTGGTCCAGTAGGAAACACTGAAGCTTTCTTT,CASGPVGNTEAFF
-,TRBD1,TRBV28,TRBJ2-2,TGTGCCAGCAGTTCGGGACAGGGGAACACCGGGGAGCTGTTTTTT,CASSSGQGNTGELFF
-,-,TRBV15,TRBJ1-2,TGTGCCACCAGCAGAGATCGGGGGATTAACTATGGCTACACCTTC,CATSRDRGINYGYTF
-,TRBD2,TRBV18,TRBJ2-7,TGTGCCAGCTCACCACCGTTAAGCGGGGGATACGAGCAGTACTTC,CASSPPLSGGYEQYF
-,-,TRBV27,TRBJ1-1,TGTGCCAGCAGTCCCCGGCGGAGTGGGGGGACTGAAGCTTTCTTT,CASSPRRSGGTEAFF
-,-,TRBV19,TRBJ1-3,TGTGCCAGTAGTATACTAACAGGAAACACCATATATTTT,CASSILTGNTIYF
once,-,TRBV6-6,TRBJ1-1,TGTGCCAGCAGTTACTCGTCGGGGGCCTTGGAGCTCTTCTTT,CASSYSSGALELFF
-,-,TRBV27,TRBJ2-2,TGTGCCAGCACCGAAGAGTTTGACGGGGAGCTGTTTTTT,CASTEEFDGELFF
few,-,TRBV28,TRBJ1-6,TGTGCCACGGGGCCATCACCCCTCCACTTT,CATGPSPLHF
-,-,TRBV7-8,TRBJ1-2,TGTGCCAGCAGCTTAGGGGAGGGGCTAGGGGGCTACACCTTC,CASSLGEGLGGYTF
-,-,TRBV4-1,TRBJ2-3,TGCGCCAGCAGCCAAGTTCTGGATACGCAGTATTTT,CASSQVLDTQYF
-,-,TRBV30,TRBJ1-5,TGTGCCTGGAGTGTAGGGCGGGTGGTTAATCAGCCCCAGCATTTT,CAWSVGRVVNQPQHF